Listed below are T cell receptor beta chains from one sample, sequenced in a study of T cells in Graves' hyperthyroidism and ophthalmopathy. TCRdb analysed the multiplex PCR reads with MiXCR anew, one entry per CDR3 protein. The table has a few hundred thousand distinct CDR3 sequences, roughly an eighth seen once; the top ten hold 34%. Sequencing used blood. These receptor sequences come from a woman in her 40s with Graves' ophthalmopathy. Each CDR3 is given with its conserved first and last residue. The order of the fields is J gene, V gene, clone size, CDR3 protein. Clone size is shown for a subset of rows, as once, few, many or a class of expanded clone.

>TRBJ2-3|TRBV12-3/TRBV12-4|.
CASSSPGPADTQYF
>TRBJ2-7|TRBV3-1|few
CASSQDLRTSHHEQYF
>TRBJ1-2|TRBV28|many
CASSEELGALSEGYTF
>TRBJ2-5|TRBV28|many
CASSLQRRETQYF
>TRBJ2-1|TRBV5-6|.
CASSLYSREQFF
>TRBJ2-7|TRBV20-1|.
CSARDRQVYEQYF
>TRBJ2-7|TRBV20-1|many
CSAPRTSSGYEQYF
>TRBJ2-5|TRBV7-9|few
CASSLYVGRGRETQYF
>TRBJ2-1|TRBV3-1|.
CASSQKPLLAGGYNEQFF
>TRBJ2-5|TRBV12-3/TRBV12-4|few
CASSFIGGEETQYF
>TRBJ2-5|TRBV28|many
CASSPNIAWGDAHF
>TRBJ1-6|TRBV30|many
CAWGGSPLHF
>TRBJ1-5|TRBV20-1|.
CSARTGTGGWRNQPQHF
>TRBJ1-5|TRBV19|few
CASSTGYGDQPQHF
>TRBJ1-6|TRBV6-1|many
CASSTGTARSPLHF
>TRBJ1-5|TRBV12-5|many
CASGLGTVVNQPQHF
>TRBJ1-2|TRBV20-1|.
CSALRDRGNGYAF
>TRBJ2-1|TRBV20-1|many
CSARERGGNNEQFF
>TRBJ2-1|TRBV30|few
CAWSHSGTGSNEQFF
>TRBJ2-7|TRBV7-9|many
CASSSPAGRTYEQYF
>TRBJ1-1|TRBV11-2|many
CASSPRGSEAFF
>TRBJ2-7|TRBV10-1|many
CASSESGSYEQYF
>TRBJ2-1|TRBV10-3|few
CAISESSGWAHNEQFF
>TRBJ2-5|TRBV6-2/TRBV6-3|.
CASRAVTSTGTQYF
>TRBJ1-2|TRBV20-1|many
CSALRTGSGVLGYTF
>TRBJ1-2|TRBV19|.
CASSGTAGSYGYTF
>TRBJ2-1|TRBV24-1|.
CATSDAGGYNEQFF
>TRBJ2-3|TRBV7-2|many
CASSLPPASTDTQYF
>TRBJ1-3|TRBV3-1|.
CASSQDRQNTIYF
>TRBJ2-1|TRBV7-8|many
CASSSLGQGAGEQFF
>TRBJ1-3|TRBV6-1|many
CASSESRTARNTIYF